This T cell receptor (beta chain) was identified in a study of shared clonotypes between healthy human individuals. The assay was run at deep level. Measured with immunoSEQ multiplex PCR; TCRdb has only the in-frame clones, and not every one. The sample holds fewer than 1.6 million clones, less than 99% seen once. The CDR3 has 12 amino acids. V lost 4 bases and J lost 4, with 6 bases in between. CDR1 and CDR2 (germline): SGHDT, YYEEEE. Findings and caveats of the study: At large depth, rarefaction still showed sorted-subset sequencing to be incomplete.

Details on this clone: The antigen is undetermined.

This chain joins TRBV5-6 and TRBJ1-5; no firm D call. This clonotype was obtained from a man aged 30 to 45 in good health. Material: naive CD4+ T cells sorted from blood. Described subset: CD45RA+ positively selected. CDR3 sequence (DNA): TGTGCCAGCAGCAGGAGGAATCAGCCCCAGCATTTT. As protein: CASSRRNQPQHF.